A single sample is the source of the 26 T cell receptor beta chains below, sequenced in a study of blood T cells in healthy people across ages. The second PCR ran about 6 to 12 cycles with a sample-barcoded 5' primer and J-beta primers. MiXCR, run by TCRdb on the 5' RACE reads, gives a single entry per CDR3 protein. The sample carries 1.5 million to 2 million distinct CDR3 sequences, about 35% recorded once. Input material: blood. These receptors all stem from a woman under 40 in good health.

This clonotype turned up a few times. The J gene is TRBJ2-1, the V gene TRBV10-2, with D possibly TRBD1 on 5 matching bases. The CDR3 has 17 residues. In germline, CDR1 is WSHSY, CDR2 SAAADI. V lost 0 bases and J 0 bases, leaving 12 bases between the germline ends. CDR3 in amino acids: CASSESIQDTSYNEQFF. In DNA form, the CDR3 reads TGCGCCAGCAGTGAGTCGATACAGGACACCTCCTACAATGAGCAGTTCTTC.

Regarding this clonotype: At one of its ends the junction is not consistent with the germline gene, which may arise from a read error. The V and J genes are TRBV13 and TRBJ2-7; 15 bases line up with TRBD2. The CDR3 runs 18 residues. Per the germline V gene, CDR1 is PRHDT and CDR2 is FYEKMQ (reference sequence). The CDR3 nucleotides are TGTGCCAGCAGCTTAGTTGGACTAGCGGGAGGGTTGTCCTACGAGCGGTACTTC. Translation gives CASSLVGLAGGLSYERYF. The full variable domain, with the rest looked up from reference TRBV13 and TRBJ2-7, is AAGVIQSPRHLIKEKRETATLKCYPIPRHDTVYWYQQGPGQDPQFLISFYEKMQSDKGSIPDRFSAQQFSDYHSELNMSSLELGDSALYFCASSLVGLAGGLSYERYFGPGTRLTVT.

The CDR3 sequence is CSARDNRGWQYF. DNA for the CDR3: TGCAGTGCTAGAGATAATCGAGGATGGCAGTACTTC. The chain is built from TRBV20-1 and TRBJ2-7, with no clear D. Trimming removed 0 bases from V and 9 bases from J, with 12 bases in between. The length of the CDR3 is 12 residues. Germline lookup yields CDR1 DFQATT and CDR2 SNEGSKA (reference sequence).

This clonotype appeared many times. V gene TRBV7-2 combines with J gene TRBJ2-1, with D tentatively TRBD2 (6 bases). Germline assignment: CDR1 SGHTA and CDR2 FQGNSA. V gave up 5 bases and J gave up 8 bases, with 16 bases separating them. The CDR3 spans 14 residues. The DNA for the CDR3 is TGTGCCAGCAGCCTCTTGACTAGAGGCGATGAGCAGTTCTTC. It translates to CASSLLTRGDEQFF.

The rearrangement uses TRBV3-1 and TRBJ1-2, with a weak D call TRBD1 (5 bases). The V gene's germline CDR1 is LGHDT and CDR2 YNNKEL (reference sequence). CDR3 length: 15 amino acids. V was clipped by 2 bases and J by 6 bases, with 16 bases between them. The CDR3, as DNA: TGTGCCAGCAGCCAAAAGCCCGACAGACCCGATGGCTACACCTTC. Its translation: CASSQKPDRPDGYTF.

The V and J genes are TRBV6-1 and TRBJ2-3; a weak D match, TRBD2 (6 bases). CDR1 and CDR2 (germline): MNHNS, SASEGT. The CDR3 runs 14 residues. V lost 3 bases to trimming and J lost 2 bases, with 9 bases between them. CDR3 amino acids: CASSESGLTDTQYF. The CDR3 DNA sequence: TGTGCCAGCAGTGAGAGCGGGCTCACAGATACGCAGTATTTT.

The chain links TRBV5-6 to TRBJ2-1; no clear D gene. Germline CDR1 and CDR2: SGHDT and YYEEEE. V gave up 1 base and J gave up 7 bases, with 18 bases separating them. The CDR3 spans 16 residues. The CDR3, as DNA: TGTGCCAGCAGCTTGAGCTTTGTAAAATCGAGTAATGAGCAGTTCTTC. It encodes CASSLSFVKSSNEQFF. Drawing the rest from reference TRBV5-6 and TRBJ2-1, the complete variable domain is DAGVTQSPTHLIKTRGQQVTLRCSPKSGHDTVSWYQQALGQGPQFIFQYYEEEERQRGNFPDRFSGHQFPNYSSELNVNALLLGDSALYLCASSLSFVKSSNEQFFGPGTRLTVL.

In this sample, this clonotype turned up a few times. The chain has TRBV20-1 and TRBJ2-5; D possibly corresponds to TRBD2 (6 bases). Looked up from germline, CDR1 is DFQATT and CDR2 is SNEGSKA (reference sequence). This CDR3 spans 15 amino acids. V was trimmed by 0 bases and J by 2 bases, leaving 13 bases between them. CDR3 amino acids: CSARDGAGRQETQYF. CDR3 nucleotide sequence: TGCAGTGCTAGAGATGGGGCGGGGAGACAAGAGACCCAGTACTTC.

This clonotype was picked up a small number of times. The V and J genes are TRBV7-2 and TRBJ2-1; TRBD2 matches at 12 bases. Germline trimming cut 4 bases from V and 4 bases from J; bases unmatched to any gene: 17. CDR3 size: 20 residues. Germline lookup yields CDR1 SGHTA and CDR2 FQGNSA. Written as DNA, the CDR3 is TGTGCCAGCAGCTCCCTCGGGACAGCTGGACTAGCGGGAAGGTACAATGAGCAGTTCTTC. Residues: CASSSLGTAGLAGRYNEQFF.

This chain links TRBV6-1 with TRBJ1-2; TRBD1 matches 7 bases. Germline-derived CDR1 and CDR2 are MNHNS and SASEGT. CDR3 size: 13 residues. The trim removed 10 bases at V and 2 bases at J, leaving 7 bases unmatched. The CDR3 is CATLRGSNYGYTF. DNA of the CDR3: TGTGCCACCCTCAGGGGGAGCAACTATGGCTACACCTTC.

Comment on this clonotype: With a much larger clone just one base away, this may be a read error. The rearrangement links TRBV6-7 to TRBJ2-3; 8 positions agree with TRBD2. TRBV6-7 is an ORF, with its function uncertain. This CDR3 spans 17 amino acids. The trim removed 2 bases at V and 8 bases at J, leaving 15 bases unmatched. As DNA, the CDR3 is TGTGCCAGCAGTTACCATGTGACTAGCGAAGGATGGGCTACGCAGTATTTT. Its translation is CASSYHVTSEGWATQYF.

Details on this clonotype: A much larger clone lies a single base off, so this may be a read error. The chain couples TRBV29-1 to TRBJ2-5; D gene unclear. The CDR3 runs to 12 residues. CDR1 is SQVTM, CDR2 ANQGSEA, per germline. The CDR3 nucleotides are TGCAGCGTTGATGTGTCTAGAGAGGCCCAGTACTTC. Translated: CSVDVSREAQYF.

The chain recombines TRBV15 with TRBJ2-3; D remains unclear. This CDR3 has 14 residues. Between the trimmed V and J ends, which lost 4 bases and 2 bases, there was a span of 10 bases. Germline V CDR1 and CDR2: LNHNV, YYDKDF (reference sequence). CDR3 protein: CATSTNRFTDTQYF. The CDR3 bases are TGTGCCACCAGCACGAACCGGTTCACAGATACGCAGTATTTT.

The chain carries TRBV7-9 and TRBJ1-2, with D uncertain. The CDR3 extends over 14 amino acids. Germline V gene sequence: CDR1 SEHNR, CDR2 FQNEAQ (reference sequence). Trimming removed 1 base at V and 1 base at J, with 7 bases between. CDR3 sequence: CASSLVMINYGYTF. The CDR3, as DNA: TGTGCCAGCAGCTTAGTGATGATTAACTATGGCTACACCTTC.

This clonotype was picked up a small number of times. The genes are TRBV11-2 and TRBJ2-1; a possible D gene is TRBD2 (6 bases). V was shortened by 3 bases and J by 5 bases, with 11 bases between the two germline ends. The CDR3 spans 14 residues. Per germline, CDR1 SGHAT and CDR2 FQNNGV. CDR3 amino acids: CASSFAGGHNEQFF. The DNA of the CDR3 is TGTGCCAGCAGCTTCGCCGGGGGACACAATGAGCAGTTCTTC.

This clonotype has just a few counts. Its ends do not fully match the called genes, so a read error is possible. CDR3 DNA: TGTGCCGGCAGCTCCGGGACAGGGGGTTTCAATGAGCAGTTCTTC. Residues: CAGSSGTGGFNEQFF. The rearrangement joins TRBV6-5 to TRBJ2-1; 11 bases align to TRBD1. The CDR3 sequence is 15 residues long. The V gene's germline CDR1 is MNHEY and CDR2 SVGAGI.

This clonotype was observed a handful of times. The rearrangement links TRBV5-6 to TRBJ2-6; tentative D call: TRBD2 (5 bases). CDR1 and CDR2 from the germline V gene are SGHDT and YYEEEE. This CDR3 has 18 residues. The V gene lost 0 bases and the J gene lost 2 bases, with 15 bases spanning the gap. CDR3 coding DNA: TGTGCCAGCAGCTTGGTCGCGCCCGAGGGTACTGGGGCCAACGTCCTGACTTTC. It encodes CASSLVAPEGTGANVLTF.

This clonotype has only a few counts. This CDR3 is CASIPPGASYNEQFF. The CDR3 DNA reads TGTGCCAGCATTCCCCCGGGGGCCTCCTACAATGAGCAGTTCTTC. The chain joins TRBV6-1 to TRBJ2-1, with D possibly being TRBD1 or TRBD2 (6 bases each). Germline V gene sequence: CDR1 MNHNS, CDR2 SASEGT. V gave up 7 bases and J gave up 0 bases, with 13 bases separating them. The CDR3 is made up of 15 amino acids.

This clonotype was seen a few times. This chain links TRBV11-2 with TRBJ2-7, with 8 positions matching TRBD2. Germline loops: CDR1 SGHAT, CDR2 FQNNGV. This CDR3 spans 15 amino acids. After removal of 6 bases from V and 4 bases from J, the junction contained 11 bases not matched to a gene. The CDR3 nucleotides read TGTGCCAGCAGAGAGAGCGGGAGAGGGATTTACGAGCAGTACTTC. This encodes CASRESGRGIYEQYF.

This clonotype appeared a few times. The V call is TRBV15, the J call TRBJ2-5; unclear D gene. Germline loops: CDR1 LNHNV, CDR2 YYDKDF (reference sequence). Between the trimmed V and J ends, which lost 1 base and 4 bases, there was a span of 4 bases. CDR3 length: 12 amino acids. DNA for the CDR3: TGTGCCACCAGCAGAGTGTCAGAGACCCAGTACTTC. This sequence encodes CATSRVSETQYF.

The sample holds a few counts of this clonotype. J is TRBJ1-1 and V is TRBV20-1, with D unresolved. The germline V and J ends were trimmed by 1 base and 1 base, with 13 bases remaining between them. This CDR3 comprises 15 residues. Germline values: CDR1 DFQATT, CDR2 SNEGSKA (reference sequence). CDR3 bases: TGCAGTGCTAGAGTTTTTAGGCCCGGGAACACTGAAGCTTTCTTT. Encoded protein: CSARVFRPGNTEAFF.

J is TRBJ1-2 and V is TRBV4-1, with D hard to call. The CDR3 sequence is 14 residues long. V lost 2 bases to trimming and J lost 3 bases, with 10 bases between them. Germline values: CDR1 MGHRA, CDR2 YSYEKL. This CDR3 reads CASSQSGRYYGYTF. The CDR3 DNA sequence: TGCGCCAGCAGCCAAAGCGGTCGCTACTATGGCTACACCTTC.

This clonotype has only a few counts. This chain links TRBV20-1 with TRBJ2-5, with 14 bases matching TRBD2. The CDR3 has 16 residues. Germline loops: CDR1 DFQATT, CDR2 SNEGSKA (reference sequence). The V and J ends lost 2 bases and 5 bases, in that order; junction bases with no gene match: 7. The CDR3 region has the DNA TGCAGTGCTAGATCGGGACTAGCGGGAGAGGGGGAGACCCAGTACTTC. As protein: CSARSGLAGEGETQYF.

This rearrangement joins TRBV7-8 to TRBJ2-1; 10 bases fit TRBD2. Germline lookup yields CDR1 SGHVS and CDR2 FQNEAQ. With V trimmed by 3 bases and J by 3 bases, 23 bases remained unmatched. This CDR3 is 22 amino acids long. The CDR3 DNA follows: TGTGCCAGCAGCTTTTTAGGGAAGACAGGGAAGGGGAGGACTAGCGGCTACAATGAGCAGTTCTTC. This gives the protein CASSFLGKTGKGRTSGYNEQFF.

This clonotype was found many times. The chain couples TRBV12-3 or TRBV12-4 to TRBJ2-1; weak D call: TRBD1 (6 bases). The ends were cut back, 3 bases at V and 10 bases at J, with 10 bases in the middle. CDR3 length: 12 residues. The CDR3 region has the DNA TGTGCCAGCAGTTTGGGGCAGGGGGAGCAGTTCTTC. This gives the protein CASSLGQGEQFF.

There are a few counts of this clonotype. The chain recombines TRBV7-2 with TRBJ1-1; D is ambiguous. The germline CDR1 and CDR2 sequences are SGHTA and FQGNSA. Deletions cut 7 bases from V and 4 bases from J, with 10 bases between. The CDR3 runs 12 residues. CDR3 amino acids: CASIQIGTEAFF. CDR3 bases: TGTGCCAGCATACAAATAGGCACTGAAGCTTTCTTT.